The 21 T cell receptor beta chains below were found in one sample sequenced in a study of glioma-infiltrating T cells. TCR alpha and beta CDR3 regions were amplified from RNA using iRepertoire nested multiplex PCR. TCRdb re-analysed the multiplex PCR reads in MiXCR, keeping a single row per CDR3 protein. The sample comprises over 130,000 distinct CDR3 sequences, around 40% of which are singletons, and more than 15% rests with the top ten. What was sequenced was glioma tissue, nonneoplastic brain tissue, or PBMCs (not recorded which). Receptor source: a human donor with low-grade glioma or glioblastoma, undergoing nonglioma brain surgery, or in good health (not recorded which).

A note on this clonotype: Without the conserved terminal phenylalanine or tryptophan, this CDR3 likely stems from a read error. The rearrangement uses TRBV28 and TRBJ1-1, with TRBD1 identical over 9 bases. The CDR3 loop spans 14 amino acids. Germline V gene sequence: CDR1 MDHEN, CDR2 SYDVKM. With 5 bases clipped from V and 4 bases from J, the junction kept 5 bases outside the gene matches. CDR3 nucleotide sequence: TGTGCCAGCAGTCTCGGGACAGGGAGCACTGAAGCTTTCTCT. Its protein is CASSLGTGSTEAFS.

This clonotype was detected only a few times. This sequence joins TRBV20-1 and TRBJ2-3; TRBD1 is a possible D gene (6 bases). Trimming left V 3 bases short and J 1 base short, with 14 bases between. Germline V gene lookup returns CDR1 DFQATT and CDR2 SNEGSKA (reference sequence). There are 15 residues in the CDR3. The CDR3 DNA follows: TGCAGTGCTAGTCCCCTACAGGGACGCACAGATACGCAGTATTTT. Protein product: CSASPLQGRTDTQYF.

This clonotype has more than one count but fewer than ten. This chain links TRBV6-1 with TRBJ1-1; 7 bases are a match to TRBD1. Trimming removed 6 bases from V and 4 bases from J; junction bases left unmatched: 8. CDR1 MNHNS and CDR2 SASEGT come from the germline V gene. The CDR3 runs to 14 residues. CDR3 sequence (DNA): TGTGCCAGCAGCTACAACAGGGGAGGCACTGAAGCTTTCTTT. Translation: CASSYNRGGTEAFF.

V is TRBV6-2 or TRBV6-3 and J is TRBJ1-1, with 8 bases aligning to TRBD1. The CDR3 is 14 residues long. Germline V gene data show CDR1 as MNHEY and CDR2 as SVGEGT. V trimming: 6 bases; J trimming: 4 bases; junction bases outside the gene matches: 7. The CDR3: CASSTGTGGTEAFF. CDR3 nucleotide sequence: TGTGCCAGCAGCACCGGGACAGGTGGCACTGAAGCTTTCTTT.

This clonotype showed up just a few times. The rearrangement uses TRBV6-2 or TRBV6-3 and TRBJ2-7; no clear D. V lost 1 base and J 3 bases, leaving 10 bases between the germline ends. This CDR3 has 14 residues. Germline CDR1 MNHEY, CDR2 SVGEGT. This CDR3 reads CASSYLAVNYEQYF. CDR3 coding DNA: TGTGCCAGCAGTTACTTGGCAGTTAACTACGAGCAGTACTTC.

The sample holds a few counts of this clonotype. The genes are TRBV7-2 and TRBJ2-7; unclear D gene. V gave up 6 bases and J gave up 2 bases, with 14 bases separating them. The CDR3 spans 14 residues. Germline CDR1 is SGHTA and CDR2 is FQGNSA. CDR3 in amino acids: CASSHHAPPYEQYF. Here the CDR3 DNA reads TGTGCCAGCAGTCACCATGCCCCTCCCTACGAGCAGTACTTC.

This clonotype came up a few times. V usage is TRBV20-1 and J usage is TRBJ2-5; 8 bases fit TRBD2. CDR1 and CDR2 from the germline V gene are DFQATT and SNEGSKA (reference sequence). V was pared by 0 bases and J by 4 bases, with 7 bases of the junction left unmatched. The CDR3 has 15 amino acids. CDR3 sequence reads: CSARDLLAGGETQYF. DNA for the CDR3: TGCAGTGCTAGAGACCTCCTGGCGGGAGGAGAGACCCAGTACTTC.

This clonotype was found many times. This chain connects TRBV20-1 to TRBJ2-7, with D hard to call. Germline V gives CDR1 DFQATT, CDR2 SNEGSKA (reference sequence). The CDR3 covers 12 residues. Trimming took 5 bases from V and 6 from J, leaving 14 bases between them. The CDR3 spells CSAPTSSSEQYF. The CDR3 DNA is TGCAGTGCTCCTACATCTAGTTCCGAGCAGTACTTC.

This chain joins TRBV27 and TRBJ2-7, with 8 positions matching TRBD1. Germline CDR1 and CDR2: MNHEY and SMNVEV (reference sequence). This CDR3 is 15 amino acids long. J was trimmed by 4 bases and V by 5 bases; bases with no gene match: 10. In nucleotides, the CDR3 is TGTGCCAGCAGTCCTTTAGGACAGGGATCTTACGAGCAGTACTTC. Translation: CASSPLGQGSYEQYF.

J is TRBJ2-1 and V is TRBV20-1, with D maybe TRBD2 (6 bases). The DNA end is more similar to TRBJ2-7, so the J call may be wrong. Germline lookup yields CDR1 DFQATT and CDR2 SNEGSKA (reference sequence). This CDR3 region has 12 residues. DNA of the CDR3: TGCAGTGCTAGACGGGGGATCTACGAGCAGTACTTC. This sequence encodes CSARRGIYEQYF.

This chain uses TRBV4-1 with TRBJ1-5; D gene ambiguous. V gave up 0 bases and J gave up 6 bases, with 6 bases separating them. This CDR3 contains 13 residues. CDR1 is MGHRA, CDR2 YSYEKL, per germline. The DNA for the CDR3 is TGCGCCAGCAGCCAAGAGCGGGGTCAGCCCCAGCATTTT. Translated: CASSQERGQPQHF.

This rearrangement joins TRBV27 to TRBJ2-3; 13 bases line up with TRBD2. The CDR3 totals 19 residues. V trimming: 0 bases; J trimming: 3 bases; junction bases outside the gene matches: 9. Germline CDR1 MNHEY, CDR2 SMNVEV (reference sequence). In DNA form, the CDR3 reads TGTGCCAGCAGTTTATCCCACCCACTAGCGGGGGGGCCTACAGATACGCAGTATTTT. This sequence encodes CASSLSHPLAGGPTDTQYF.

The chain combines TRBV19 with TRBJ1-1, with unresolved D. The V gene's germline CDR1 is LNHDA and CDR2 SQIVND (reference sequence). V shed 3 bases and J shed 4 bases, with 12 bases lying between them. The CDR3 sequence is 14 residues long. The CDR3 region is CASSIRASSTEAFF. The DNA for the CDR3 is TGTGCCAGTAGTATCCGAGCATCCAGCACTGAAGCTTTCTTT.

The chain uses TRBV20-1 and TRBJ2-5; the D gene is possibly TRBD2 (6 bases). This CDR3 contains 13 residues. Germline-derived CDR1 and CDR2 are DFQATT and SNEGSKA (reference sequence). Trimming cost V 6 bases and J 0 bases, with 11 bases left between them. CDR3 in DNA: TGCAGTGCGGAGGGTATCTACCAAGAGACCCAGTACTTC. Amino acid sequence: CSAEGIYQETQYF.

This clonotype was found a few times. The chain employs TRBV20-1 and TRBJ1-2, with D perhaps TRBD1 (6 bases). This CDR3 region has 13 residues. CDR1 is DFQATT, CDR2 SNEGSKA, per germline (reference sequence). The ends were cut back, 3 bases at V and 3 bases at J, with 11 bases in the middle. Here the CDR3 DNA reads TGCAGTGCTAGGGACAGCGGCCACTATGGCTACACCTTC. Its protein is CSARDSGHYGYTF.

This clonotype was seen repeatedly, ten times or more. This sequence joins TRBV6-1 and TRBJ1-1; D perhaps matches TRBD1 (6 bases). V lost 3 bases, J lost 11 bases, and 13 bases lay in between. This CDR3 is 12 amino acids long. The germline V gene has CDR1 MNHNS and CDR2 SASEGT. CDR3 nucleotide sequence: TGTGCCAGCAGTGAGGGGGCCAGACTGGCTTTCTTT. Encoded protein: CASSEGARLAFF.

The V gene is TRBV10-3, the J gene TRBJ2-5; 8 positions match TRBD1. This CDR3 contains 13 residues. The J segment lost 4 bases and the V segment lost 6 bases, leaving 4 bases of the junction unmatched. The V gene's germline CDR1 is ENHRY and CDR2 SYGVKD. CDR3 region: CAISLTGGETQYF. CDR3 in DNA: TGTGCCATCAGCCTCACAGGGGGAGAGACCCAGTACTTC.

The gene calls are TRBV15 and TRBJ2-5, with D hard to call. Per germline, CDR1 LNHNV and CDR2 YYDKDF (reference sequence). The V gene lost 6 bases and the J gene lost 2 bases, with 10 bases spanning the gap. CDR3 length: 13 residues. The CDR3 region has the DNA TGTGCCACCAGAGGCTTCAGTCAAGAGACCCAGTACTTC. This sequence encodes CATRGFSQETQYF.

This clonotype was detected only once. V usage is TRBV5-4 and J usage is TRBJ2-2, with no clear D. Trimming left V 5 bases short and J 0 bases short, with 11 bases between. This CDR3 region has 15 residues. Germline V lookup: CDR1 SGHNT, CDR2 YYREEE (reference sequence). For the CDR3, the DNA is TGTGCCAGCAGTTACGCCGTCACGAACACCGGGGAGCTGTTTTTT. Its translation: CASSYAVTNTGELFF.

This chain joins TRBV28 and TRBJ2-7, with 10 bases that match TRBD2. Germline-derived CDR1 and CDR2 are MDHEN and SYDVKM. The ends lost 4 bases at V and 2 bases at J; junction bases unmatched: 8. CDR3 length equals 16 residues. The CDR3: CASSSRIAGGTYEQYF. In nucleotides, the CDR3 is TGTGCCAGCAGTTCCCGTATAGCGGGAGGAACCTACGAGCAGTACTTC.

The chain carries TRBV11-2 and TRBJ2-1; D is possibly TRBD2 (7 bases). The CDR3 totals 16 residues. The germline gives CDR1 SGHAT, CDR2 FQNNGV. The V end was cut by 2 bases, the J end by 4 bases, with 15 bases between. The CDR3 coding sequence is TGTGCCAGCAGCTTATTTGCGGGGGCTGGATACAATGAGCAGTTCTTC. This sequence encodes CASSLFAGAGYNEQFF.